Below are 10 T cell receptor beta chains sequenced from a single sample in a study of shared clonotypes between healthy human individuals. TCRdb's copy holds only in-frame clones and misses some; the assay was immunoSEQ multiplex PCR. This table holds about 2 million clones, approximately 94% found once. CD8 cells regarded as naive lacked CD45RO, were positively chosen for CCR7, and omitted terminally differentiated effector memory CD45RA+ cells. Sequencing was performed on naive CD8+ T cells sorted from blood. The source is a man younger than 35 in good health.

This chain connects TRBV10-3 to TRBJ1-2, with D perhaps TRBD1 (5 bases). V was cut by 11 bases and J by 4 bases, with 17 bases left in between. The CDR3 has 13 amino acids. Per germline, CDR1 ENHRY and CDR2 SYGVKD. As DNA, the CDR3 is TGTGCCTCTGGGGACCGTTCGCTCTATGGCTACACCTTC. Translation: CASGDRSLYGYTF.

Remarks on this clone: Other nucleotide sequences in the sample specify the same CDR3. The chain couples TRBV20-1 to TRBJ2-7; TRBD1 agrees at 7 bases. Germline CDR1 DFQATT, CDR2 SNEGSKA (reference sequence). Trimming cost V 6 bases and J 5 bases; bases outside gene matches: 1. The CDR3 totals 10 residues. In DNA form, the CDR3 reads TGCAGTGCAGGGACAGACGAGCAGTACTTC. Translated, it gives CSAGTDEQYF.

The chain carries TRBV27 and TRBJ1-1; D may be TRBD1 (6 bases). Germline V CDR1 and CDR2: MNHEY, SMNVEV (reference sequence). The CDR3 covers 13 residues. V was cut by 6 bases and J by 3 bases, with 11 bases left in between. The CDR3 region has the DNA TGTGCCAGCAGGATACAGGGAGACACTGAAGCTTTCTTT. It translates to CASRIQGDTEAFF.

The rearrangement joins TRBV13 to TRBJ2-7; D gene ambiguous. Looked up from germline, CDR1 is PRHDT and CDR2 is FYEKMQ (reference sequence). Trimming removed 0 bases from V and 3 bases from J, with 3 bases in between. The CDR3 length is 12 residues. The CDR3 sequence: CASSLGNYEQYF. The DNA of the CDR3 is TGTGCCAGCAGCTTAGGTAACTACGAGCAGTACTTC. Combining the CDR3 with reference TRBV13 and TRBJ2-7 gives the whole variable domain AAGVIQSPRHLIKEKRETATLKCYPIPRHDTVYWYQQGPGQDPQFLISFYEKMQSDKGSIPDRFSAQQFSDYHSELNMSSLELGDSALYFCASSLGNYEQYFGPGTRLTVT.

This clone was observed once. The V and J genes are TRBV6-6 and TRBJ1-4; a weak D match, TRBD1 (6 bases). The germline V gene encodes CDR1 MNHNY and CDR2 SVGAGI (reference sequence). The CDR3 has 15 amino acids. Deletions cut 0 bases from V and 6 bases from J, with 11 bases between. The CDR3 here is CASSYSGGGYEKLFF. As DNA, the CDR3 is TGTGCCAGCAGTTACTCGGGGGGCGGCTATGAAAAACTGTTTTTT.

The rearrangement joins TRBV4-3 to TRBJ2-1, with D maybe TRBD2 (6 bases). The length of the CDR3 is 13 residues. The germline V gene encodes CDR1 LGHNA and CDR2 YSLEER. V was shortened by 4 bases and J by 6 bases, with 10 bases between the two germline ends. CDR3 amino acids: CASSRLEGNEQFF. The CDR3 DNA sequence: TGCGCCAGCAGCCGCCTGGAGGGCAATGAGCAGTTCTTC.

The V and J genes are TRBV7-9 and TRBJ2-1; no reliable D call. CDR1 is SEHNR, CDR2 FQNEAQ, per germline (reference sequence). V was trimmed by 2 bases and J by 2 bases, leaving 22 bases between them. CDR3 length equals 19 residues. This CDR3 is CASSLKGISVVSPYNEQFF. The DNA for the CDR3 is TGTGCCAGCAGCTTAAAAGGTATTTCAGTCGTAAGCCCCTACAATGAGCAGTTCTTC. The full variable domain, completed using reference TRBV7-9 and TRBJ2-1, is DTGVSQNPRHKITKRGQNVTFRCDPISEHNRLYWYRQTLGQGPEFLTYFQNEAQLEKSRLLSDRFSAERPKGSFSTLEIQRTEQGDSAMYLCASSLKGISVVSPYNEQFFGPGTRLTVL.

As to this clone: Other DNA sequences in the same sample also yield this CDR3. This rearrangement joins TRBV4-1 to TRBJ2-7; D unresolved. CDR1 is MGHRA, CDR2 YSYEKL, per germline. CDR3 size: 13 residues. Trimming took off 3 bases at V and 3 bases at J, with 9 bases between the two ends. Written as DNA, the CDR3 is TGCGCCAGCAGCCAGGCCTCCGGCTACGAGCAGTACTTC. Protein sequence: CASSQASGYEQYF.

CDR3: CASSVTWTGYAGELFF. The CDR3 nucleotides read TGTGCCAGCAGCGTGACCTGGACAGGGTACGCCGGGGAGCTGTTTTTT. The rearrangement links TRBV9 to TRBJ2-2, with TRBD1 matching 8 bases. J lost 6 bases, V lost 2 bases, and 9 bases had no gene match. The length of the CDR3 is 16 residues. The germline CDR1 and CDR2 sequences are SGDLS and YYNGEE.

The chain joins TRBV29-1 to TRBJ2-1; D remains unclear. V gave up 1 base and J gave up 6 bases, with 10 bases separating them. CDR3 length equals 13 residues. Germline CDR1 is SQVTM and CDR2 is ANQGSEA. The CDR3 reads CSVEGQTPNEQFF. In DNA, the CDR3 is TGCAGCGTTGAAGGGCAGACCCCCAATGAGCAGTTCTTC.